The T cell receptor beta chain under discussion was sequenced for a study of blood T cell repertoires in COVID-19 (dated by TCRdb to 2020 to 2021). In terms of the full investigation: Samples from collaborators originated in the United States, Italy and Spain and spanned both the acute and convalescent phases of COVID-19. The prospective study material was composed of cDNA or gDNA derived from T cells, B-cell-depleted T cells, or PBMCs. Deeply sampled blood TCRbeta repertoires from subjects exposed to, actively infected with, or recovered from COVID-19 were included in the dataset. The repertoires were released in a freely available public database meant as a resource for research on the immune response to SARS-CoV-2. The samples were drawn from the first 160 participants of the ongoing ImmuneRACE study and from 1,254 subjects provided by 6 global collaborators. The sample metadata nearly always contained a de-identified subject ID, COVID-19 status, age in years and sex. HLA class I and class II types, where available, came from metadata supplied by the sample provider rather than from assay-based typing.

From the cysteine up to the phenylalanine, the CDR3 has a length of 14 residues. Only the CDR3 DNA stays, 42 bases, in frame from base 1. Taken from the germline V gene (reference sequence), the CDR1 and CDR2 loops are SGHNT and YYREEE. Germline trimming: 1 base from V, 2 bases from J; junction bases outside gene matches: 2. The collaborating institutions used their own protocols to collect whole blood in K2EDTA tubes. For TCRbeta analysis, collaborators shipped samples in one of three forms: frozen whole blood, isolated PBMCs, or DNA extracted from either of those sample types. TCRbeta CDR3 regions were amplified from genomic DNA by means of the immunoSEQ Assay, a bias-controlled multiplex PCR. Concerning the study's data processing: The number of nucleated cells in each sample was estimated by amplification of reference gene primers within the assay. To quantify the absolute abundance of each unique TCRbeta CDR3 rearrangement, sequence reads were collapsed and filtered. Productive Simpson clonality was computed per sample as the square root of Simpson's diversity index over productive rearrangements. TCRdb's version of the immuneACCESS table is confined to in-frame rearrangements and falls short of the full clone set. An unresolved V gene accounts for under half of the shortfall where checked; the remainder is of unknown origin. V, J and clone size are those of that table, while D and trimming were read from the DNA. Across this sample there are 130,000 to 150,000 clones, with around 83% seen only once. The top ten clonotypes cover roughly a tenth of the sample.

To note about this clone: Its antigen is still unknown. The record has no base qualities; no much larger clone is one base away.

Broad study findings and their caveats: The amount of clinical and demographic metadata varied by source and participant and was provided uncurated.

Sequencing was carried out using peripheral blood. The chain uses TRBV5-4 and TRBJ2-5, with TRBD1 matching 7 junction bases. The clonotype was recovered from a man between 60 and 70 years old with active or convalescent COVID-19. The nucleotide sequence is TGTGCCAGCAGCTTGTGGACAGGACAAGAGACCCAGTACTTC. The translation is CASSLWTGQETQYF.